Each of the 28 T cell receptor beta chains below was sequenced from the same sample in a study of PD-L1 blockade in urothelial cancer. Time point defined: peripheral blood 6 weeks after treatment start. Some clones are missing from TCRdb's copy, which holds only in-frame ones; the method was immunoSEQ multiplex PCR. In the table there are tens of thousands of clones, roughly 89% of which are singletons. This specimen was PBMCs, taken around atezolizumab (anti-PD-L1) treatment. The receptors here all came from a man between 65 and 80 years old with urothelial cancer.

This chain's CDR3 is CSVYGQGNYEQYF. The CDR3, as DNA: TGCAGCGTTTACGGACAGGGGAACTACGAGCAGTACTTC. The rearrangement links TRBV29-1 to TRBJ2-7, with 9 bases aligning to TRBD1. V lost 5 bases, J lost 3 bases, and 5 bases stayed unmatched. Looked up from germline, CDR1 is SQVTM and CDR2 is ANQGSEA. This CDR3 contains 13 residues.

The chain links TRBV4-2 to TRBJ2-5; 10 bases align to TRBD1. Looked up from germline, CDR1 is LGHNA and CDR2 is YNFKEQ. Trimming took 2 bases from V and 4 from J; bases not matched to a gene: 7. CDR3 size: 16 residues. The CDR3 region is CASSQPGQGEGETQYF. The CDR3 DNA reads TGTGCCAGCAGCCAACCTGGACAGGGGGAAGGAGAGACCCAGTACTTC.

The rearrangement uses TRBV15 and TRBJ2-3, with D possibly being TRBD1 (6 bases). V lost 0 bases to trimming and J lost 8 bases, with 15 bases between them. The germline V gene has CDR1 LNHNV and CDR2 YYDKDF (reference sequence). This CDR3 spans 15 amino acids. CDR3 nucleotides: TGTGCCACCAGCAGAGATCTGGCCGAAGGGGGTACGCAGTATTTT. This sequence encodes CATSRDLAEGGTQYF.

The chain has TRBV5-1 and TRBJ1-1, with 11 bases that match TRBD1. V lost 2 bases, J lost 4 bases, and 10 bases stayed unmatched. Per the germline V gene, CDR1 is SGHRS and CDR2 is YFSETQ. The CDR3 is 17 amino acids. The CDR3 nucleotides are TGCGCCAGCAGCTTCAAACAAATAGGGACAGGGGGCACTGAAGCTTTCTTT. Residues: CASSFKQIGTGGTEAFF.

J is TRBJ2-5 and V is TRBV6-5; D is possibly TRBD2 (6 bases). The J call is uncertain, as TRBJ2-7 better fits the DNA end. Germline CDR1 MNHEY, CDR2 SVGAGI. CDR3 size: 13 residues. The chain's CDR3 is CASWDSNSYEQYF. The DNA for the CDR3 is TGTGCCAGCTGGGACTCCAACTCCTACGAGCAGTACTTC.

The chain recombines TRBV10-3 with TRBJ2-1; TRBD2 aligns across 7 bases. CDR3 length equals 15 residues. CDR1 and CDR2 (germline): ENHRY, SYGVKD. V trimming: 6 bases; J trimming: 0 bases; junction bases outside the gene matches: 5. Here the CDR3 reads CAIRSTSDSYNEQFF. In DNA form, the CDR3 reads TGTGCCATCAGATCCACTAGCGACTCCTACAATGAGCAGTTCTTC.

The gene calls are TRBV7-9 and TRBJ1-1, with a possible D match to TRBD1 (5 bases). Trimming cost V 1 base and J 5 bases, with 17 bases left between them. The germline CDR1 and CDR2 sequences are SEHNR and FQNEAQ (reference sequence). The CDR3 is 16 amino acids. The CDR3 loop is CASSLVGLTGGTEAFF. Written as DNA, the CDR3 is TGTGCCAGCAGCTTAGTGGGGTTAACGGGGGGGACTGAAGCTTTCTTT. The whole variable domain, filled in from reference TRBV7-9 and TRBJ1-1, reads DTGVSQNPRHKITKRGQNVTFRCDPISEHNRLYWYRQTLGQGPEFLTYFQNEAQLEKSRLLSDRFSAERPKGSFSTLEIQRTEQGDSAMYLCASSLVGLTGGTEAFFGQGTRLTVV.

The chain has TRBV11-2 and TRBJ1-2; D is possibly TRBD1 (6 bases). Germline CDR1 SGHAT, CDR2 FQNNGV. The V gene lost 3 bases and the J gene lost 4 bases, with 15 bases spanning the gap. CDR3 length: 15 amino acids. CDR3: CASSFVGGQGYGYTF. The DNA for the CDR3 is TGTGCCAGCAGCTTTGTCGGGGGGCAAGGCTATGGCTACACCTTC.

This clone has just a few counts. In DNA form, the CDR3 reads TGTGCCATCAGTGAACAGGCATCTAACTATGGCTACACCTTC. Its protein is CAISEQASNYGYTF. This rearrangement joins TRBV10-3 to TRBJ1-2; possibly TRBD1 for D (5 bases). CDR3 size: 14 residues. Trimming cost V 3 bases and J 0 bases, with 8 bases left between them. CDR1 and CDR2 (germline): ENHRY, SYGVKD.

The chain couples TRBV6-5 to TRBJ1-1; D gene ambiguous. This CDR3 has 12 residues. The V gene lost 5 bases and the J gene lost 4 bases, with 8 bases spanning the gap. Germline V gene data show CDR1 as MNHEY and CDR2 as SVGAGI. The CDR3 reads CASSTGSTEAFF. CDR3 in DNA: TGTGCCAGCAGTACCGGGAGCACTGAAGCTTTCTTT.

This chain uses TRBV7-9 with TRBJ2-3, with D possibly matching TRBD2 (5 bases). V was cut by 5 bases and J by 1 base, with 22 bases left in between. The germline gives CDR1 SEHNR, CDR2 FQNEAQ (reference sequence). The length of the CDR3 is 18 residues. The CDR3 DNA reads TGTGCCAGCAGCCCCACCGGACTTTTAAAGTTTGGCACAGATACGCAGTATTTT. It is translated as CASSPTGLLKFGTDTQYF.

This chain links TRBV29-1 with TRBJ2-7, with D possibly matching TRBD1 (6 bases). There are 13 residues in the CDR3. V was cut by 5 bases and J by 5 bases, with 16 bases left in between. Germline loops: CDR1 SQVTM, CDR2 ANQGSEA. CDR3 sequence (DNA): TGCAGCGTTTGGGGCGACAGGTTGAACGAGCAGTACTTC. Its translation is CSVWGDRLNEQYF.

Concerning this clone itself: One junction end disagrees with the germline gene, perhaps due to a read error. The same CDR3 is also encoded by other DNA sequences in this sample. The chain combines TRBV9 with TRBJ1-1, with TRBD1 matching 7 bases. The CDR3 sequence is 14 residues long. Germline V gives CDR1 SGDLS, CDR2 YYNGEE. The CDR3 nucleotides are TGTGCCAGCAGTGTAGCCGCCCGGGACAGAGAAGCTTTCTTT. Its translation is CASSVAARDREAFF.

This sequence joins TRBV15 and TRBJ2-7; D is perhaps TRBD2 (6 bases). V was shortened by 6 bases and J by 3 bases, with 15 bases between the two germline ends. The germline gives CDR1 LNHNV, CDR2 YYDKDF (reference sequence). The CDR3 runs to 14 residues. CDR3 residues: CATRQGGADYEQYF. DNA for the CDR3: TGTGCCACCAGGCAGGGAGGAGCGGACTACGAGCAGTACTTC.

This sequence joins TRBV10-1 and TRBJ2-5, with D maybe TRBD2 (5 bases). Trimming took 3 bases from V and 11 from J, leaving 10 bases between them. The V gene's germline CDR1 is WNHNN and CDR2 SYGVQD (reference sequence). The CDR3 covers 11 residues. Written as DNA, the CDR3 is TGCGCCAGCAGTGATGGGTGGGAGCAGTACTTC. Protein product: CASSDGWEQYF.

The chain carries TRBV29-1 and TRBJ2-3, with 7 bases fitting TRBD1. Germline values: CDR1 SQVTM, CDR2 ANQGSEA. The CDR3 is made up of 13 amino acids. J lost 1 base, V lost 5 bases, and 3 bases had no gene match. CDR3 DNA: TGCAGCGTTAAGGGGGCCGGCACAGATACGCAGTATTTT. Translation: CSVKGAGTDTQYF.

This clone occurred once. The chain combines TRBV9 with TRBJ2-7; D is unclear. The CDR3 is 16 residues long. Germline V CDR1 and CDR2: SGDLS, YYNGEE. V lost 0 bases and J 0 bases, leaving 13 bases between the germline ends. CDR3 residues: CASSVGGAPRSYEQYF. CDR3 nucleotides: TGTGCCAGCAGCGTAGGTGGAGCGCCCCGCTCCTACGAGCAGTACTTC.

V and J are TRBV7-6 and TRBJ2-7; D not resolved. V was clipped by 5 bases and J by 2 bases, with 16 bases between them. Germline CDR1 reads SGHVS; CDR2 reads FNYEAQ. This CDR3 comprises 15 residues. The CDR3, as DNA: TGTGCCAGCAGCCCCGGGTCCTCGAGTCCCTACGAGCAGTACTTC. As protein: CASSPGSSSPYEQYF.

The rearrangement joins TRBV7-9 to TRBJ2-7, with 11 bases identical to TRBD2. The length of the CDR3 is 16 residues. Germline trimming cut 5 bases from V and 0 bases from J; bases unmatched to any gene: 6. CDR1 and CDR2 (germline): SEHNR, FQNEAQ (reference sequence). CDR3 in DNA: TGTGCCAGCAGCCCCCGGACTAGCGGGTACTCCTACGAGCAGTACTTC. As protein: CASSPRTSGYSYEQYF.

V is TRBV7-3 and J is TRBJ2-6, with 7 bases that match TRBD1. Trimming took 3 bases from V and 1 from J; bases not matched to a gene: 6. Looked up from germline, CDR1 is SGHTA and CDR2 is FQGTGA. The CDR3 loop spans 17 amino acids. CDR3 protein: CASSFRQGRSGANVLTF. CDR3 DNA sequence: TGTGCCAGCAGCTTTAGACAGGGAAGATCTGGGGCCAACGTCCTGACTTTC.

This rearrangement joins TRBV5-4 to TRBJ2-3; TRBD2 agrees at 13 bases. Germline CDR1 reads SGHNT; CDR2 reads YYREEE (reference sequence). Trimming cost V 3 bases and J 5 bases; bases outside gene matches: 12. The CDR3 has 18 residues. For the CDR3, the DNA is TGTGCCAGCAGCTCGAGAAGGACTAGCGGGAGACTTGGAGATACGCAGTATTTT. It codes for CASSSRRTSGRLGDTQYF.

The chain couples TRBV27 to TRBJ2-7, with 10 nucleotides matching TRBD2. Germline assignment: CDR1 MNHEY and CDR2 SMNVEV (reference sequence). The trim removed 2 bases at V and 3 bases at J, leaving 7 bases unmatched. This CDR3 is built from 16 residues. CDR3 loop: CASSLTGTSASYEQYF. Here the CDR3 DNA reads TGTGCCAGCAGTTTAACCGGGACTAGCGCTAGCTACGAGCAGTACTTC.

The CDR3, as DNA: TGCGCCAGCAGCTTGGTGGGACTAGCGGGAGGTTCAGGGTCCTACGAGCAGTACTTC. Its protein product is CASSLVGLAGGSGSYEQYF. The rearrangement joins TRBV5-1 to TRBJ2-7, with TRBD2 matching over 15 bases. J was trimmed by 1 base and V by 0 bases; bases with no gene match: 8. This CDR3 contains 19 residues. CDR1 is SGHRS, CDR2 YFSETQ, per germline. Full variable domain (rest looked up from reference TRBV5-1 and TRBJ2-7): KAGVTQTPRYLIKTRGQQVTLSCSPISGHRSVSWYQQTPGQGLQFLFEYFSETQRNKGNFPGRFSGRQFSNSRSEMNVSTLELGDSALYLCASSLVGLAGGSGSYEQYFGPGTRLTVT.

The CDR3 bases are TGTGCCAGCATGGGGAGCTCCTACGAGCAGTACTTC. Translated, it gives CASMGSSYEQYF. The J gene is TRBJ2-7, the V gene TRBV28, with D perhaps TRBD2 (5 bases). This CDR3 comprises 12 residues. The V gene lost 7 bases and the J gene lost 0 bases, with 7 bases spanning the gap. CDR1 and CDR2 (germline): MDHEN, SYDVKM.

The gene calls are TRBV28 and TRBJ2-6; a weak D match, TRBD1 (6 bases). V gave up 2 bases and J gave up 0 bases, with 20 bases separating them. This CDR3 is built from 20 residues. The germline V gene has CDR1 MDHEN and CDR2 SYDVKM. DNA of the CDR3: TGTGCCAGCAGTTTAGGACCAAGGACAGCTCAACTCTCTGGGGCCAACGTCCTGACTTTC. Translating gives CASSLGPRTAQLSGANVLTF.

This rearrangement joins TRBV11-1 to TRBJ2-2; 7 bases fit TRBD2. V gave up 8 bases and J gave up 0 bases; unmatched junction bases: 3. The V gene's germline CDR1 is SGHAT and CDR2 FQDESV (reference sequence). The CDR3 spans 14 residues. The CDR3 reads CASEAGSNTGELFF. CDR3 sequence (DNA): TGTGCCAGCGAAGCGGGATCGAACACCGGGGAGCTGTTTTTT.

This clone was recorded only once. The chain joins TRBV5-1 to TRBJ2-7; 7 nucleotides line up with TRBD1. In germline, CDR1 is SGHRS, CDR2 YFSETQ. The CDR3 covers 14 residues. Trimming cost V 4 bases and J 1 base; bases outside gene matches: 5. Here the CDR3 DNA reads TGCGCCAGCAGCGCGCCGGGACAGTCCTACGAGCAGTACTTC. Translating it yields CASSAPGQSYEQYF. Based on the CDR3 plus reference TRBV5-1 and TRBJ2-7, the full variable domain is KAGVTQTPRYLIKTRGQQVTLSCSPISGHRSVSWYQQTPGQGLQFLFEYFSETQRNKGNFPGRFSGRQFSNSRSEMNVSTLELGDSALYLCASSAPGQSYEQYFGPGTRLTVT.

The V and J genes are TRBV6-1 and TRBJ1-2, with 7 bases identical to TRBD1. This CDR3 spans 12 amino acids. CDR1 is MNHNS and CDR2 is SASEGT in the germline V gene. The J segment lost 7 bases and the V segment lost 7 bases, leaving 6 bases of the junction unmatched. CDR3 in DNA: TGTGCCAGCACATACAGGGGTCGTGGCTACACCTTC. Amino acid sequence: CASTYRGRGYTF.